This entry lists 14 T cell receptor beta chains sequenced from one sample in a study of T cell responses to AZD1222 COVID-19 vaccine. The table came from immunoSEQ multiplex PCR; TCRdb's copy has only in-frame clones and leaves some out. The top ten clones hold about 43% of a sample with approximately 20,000 clones, roughly 82% of them seen once. The specimen was peripheral blood, collected on day 0 of AZD1222 vaccination. These receptors were obtained from an adult in good health.

The V and J genes are TRBV2 and TRBJ2-1; tentative D call: TRBD2 (6 bases). This CDR3 is built from 14 residues. CDR1 and CDR2 from the germline V gene are SNHLY and FYNNEI. V shed 5 bases and J shed 7 bases, with 15 bases lying between them. The CDR3 here is CASSRRRDKNEQFF. The CDR3 coding sequence is TGTGCCAGCAGTAGAAGGAGGGATAAGAATGAGCAGTTCTTC.

This clone was seen only a few times. The rearrangement uses TRBV5-4 and TRBJ2-5; D call uncertain. CDR3 length: 14 residues. Germline V gene lookup returns CDR1 SGHNT and CDR2 YYREEE (reference sequence). Trimming took 4 bases from V and 2 from J, leaving 12 bases between them. CDR3 bases: TGTGCCAGCAGCCCCGGGCCCTCTCAAGAGACCCAGTACTTC. This codes for CASSPGPSQETQYF.

The chain employs TRBV28 and TRBJ1-1; no definite D call. V dropped 5 bases and J dropped 5 bases, with 12 bases sitting between them. CDR3 size: 13 residues. Per the germline V gene, CDR1 is MDHEN and CDR2 is SYDVKM. Here the CDR3 DNA reads TGTGCCAGCAGTCCACGAATGGGGACTGAAGCTTTCTTT. Its protein is CASSPRMGTEAFF.

The chain has TRBV11-2 and TRBJ1-5; D gene ambiguous. The length of the CDR3 is 13 residues. The V and J ends lost 1 base and 6 bases respectively, with 7 bases between them. Germline CDR1 and CDR2: SGHAT and FQNNGV. This chain's CDR3 is CASSLGAGQPQHF. In DNA, the CDR3 is TGTGCCAGCAGCTTAGGGGCAGGTCAGCCCCAGCATTTT.

This clone was counted only a few times. The chain carries TRBV2 and TRBJ1-5; no clear D gene. CDR1 and CDR2 from the germline V gene are SNHLY and FYNNEI. CDR3 length equals 17 residues. V gave up 8 bases and J gave up 0 bases, with 20 bases separating them. CDR3 nucleotide sequence: TGTGCCAGCGGCAAGATCGGGCGGAACCATAGCAATCAGCCCCAGCATTTT. This encodes CASGKIGRNHSNQPQHF.

The chain joins TRBV4-3 to TRBJ2-1, with TRBD2 as a possible D gene (6 bases). CDR1 is LGHNA and CDR2 is YSLEER in the germline V gene. The CDR3 has 15 amino acids. Deletions cut 4 bases from V and 8 bases from J, with 18 bases between. CDR3 sequence: CASSPRGVAEDEQFF. The CDR3 nucleotides are TGCGCCAGCAGCCCTCGAGGAGTAGCGGAGGATGAGCAGTTCTTC.

The count of this clone is one. CDR3 sequence: CASSIGQGDNEQFF. The CDR3 region has the DNA TGTGCCAGTAGTATCGGACAGGGGGACAATGAGCAGTTCTTC. V and J are TRBV19 and TRBJ2-1, with 10 bases fitting TRBD1. This CDR3 region has 14 residues. Germline assignment: CDR1 LNHDA and CDR2 SQIVND (reference sequence). V trimming: 3 bases; J trimming: 5 bases; junction bases outside the gene matches: 1.

J is TRBJ1-3 and V is TRBV30; D is unclear. V was cut by 3 bases and J by 5 bases, with 11 bases left in between. CDR1 and CDR2 (germline): GTSNPN, SVGIG (reference sequence). The CDR3 spans 13 residues. The CDR3 spells CAWRSAARNTIYF. Written as DNA, the CDR3 is TGTGCCTGGAGGTCGGCAGCTAGAAACACCATATATTTT. Using reference TRBV30 and TRBJ1-3 for the parts outside the CDR3, the full variable domain is SQTIHQWPATLVQPVGSPLSLECTVEGTSNPNLYWYRQAAGRGLQLLFYSVGIGQISSEVPQNLSASRPQDRQFILSSKKLLLSDSGFYLCAWRSAARNTIYFGEGSWLTVV.

The chain employs TRBV5-4 and TRBJ2-1, with D maybe TRBD2 (6 bases). Germline lookup yields CDR1 SGHNT and CDR2 YYREEE (reference sequence). CDR3 length equals 14 residues. Trimming stripped 4 bases from V and 7 bases from J, with 15 bases between. The CDR3 spells CASSETGAGNEQFF. DNA for the CDR3: TGTGCCAGCAGCGAAACCGGGGCGGGGAATGAGCAGTTCTTC.

Comment on this clone: At one end the junction does not follow the germline gene, possibly because of a read error. The chain recombines TRBV7-2 with TRBJ2-4, with D possibly called TRBD1 or TRBD2 (7 bases each). CDR3 length equals 17 residues. Per germline, CDR1 SGHTA and CDR2 FQGNSA. CDR3 residues: CASRLGGSGVAKNIQYF. DNA of the CDR3: TGTGCCAGCAGATTAGGGGGCAGCGGGGTAGCCAAAAACATTCAGTACTTC. The full variable domain, its missing parts supplied by reference TRBV7-2 and TRBJ2-4, is GAGVSQSPSNKVTEKGKDVELRCDPISGHTALYWYRQSLGQGLEFLIYFQGNSAPDKSGLPSDRFSAERTGGSVSTLTIQRTQQEDSAVYLCASRLGGSGVAKNIQYFGAGTRLSVL.

This chain joins TRBV28 and TRBJ1-1; TRBD1 might be the D (5 bases). The V and J ends lost 5 bases and 4 bases respectively, with 8 bases between them. Germline V gene data show CDR1 as MDHEN and CDR2 as SYDVKM. The length of the CDR3 is 12 residues. CDR3 nucleotide sequence: TGTGCCAGCAGTGAGAGGGGCACTGAAGCTTTCTTT. It is translated as CASSERGTEAFF.

This clone was counted between two and nine times. This chain joins TRBV5-6 and TRBJ2-3; TRBD2 might be the D (5 bases). V gave up 2 bases and J gave up 4 bases, with 14 bases separating them. The CDR3 has 15 amino acids. The V gene's germline CDR1 is SGHDT and CDR2 YYEEEE. As DNA, the CDR3 is TGTGCCAGCAGCTTTGGAGGTGGTGGCGCAGATACGCAGTATTTT. It specifies CASSFGGGGADTQYF.

This chain links TRBV28 with TRBJ2-5, with 7 positions matching TRBD1. V shed 8 bases and J 4 bases; nucleotides not matched to a gene: 7. The CDR3 extends over 13 amino acids. Looked up from germline, CDR1 is MDHEN and CDR2 is SYDVKM. CDR3 protein: CASLGQVGETQYF. Here the CDR3 DNA reads TGTGCCAGCTTAGGACAGGTCGGAGAGACCCAGTACTTC.

The rearrangement uses TRBV2 and TRBJ1-5, with D unclear. V gave up 3 bases and J gave up 9 bases, with 12 bases separating them. The CDR3 length is 13 residues. Germline CDR1 reads SNHLY; CDR2 reads FYNNEI. CDR3 loop: CASSDGRSRPQHF. The CDR3, as DNA: TGTGCCAGCAGTGACGGAAGAAGCCGGCCCCAGCATTTT. Drawing the rest from reference TRBV2 and TRBJ1-5, the complete variable domain is EPEVTQTPSHQVTQMGQEVILRCVPISNHLYFYWYRQILGQKVEFLVSFYNNEISEKSEIFDDQFSVERPDGSNFTLKIRSTKLEDSAMYFCASSDGRSRPQHFGDGTRLSIL.